Following are 11 T cell receptor delta chains from one sample sequenced in a study of gamma-delta chains in newborns, infants, children. TCRdb made new clone calls on the reads using CATT. The top ten hold under 10% of the sample, which has approximately 11,000 delta-chain clones, roughly 9.5% seen once. Sequenced input: blood. Receptor source: a child who was a newborn, infant or young child, either healthy, febrile or measles-vaccinated (not recorded which).

This clone is medium-sized (0.01 to 0.1%) within its sample. This chain links TRDV2 with TRDJ1; unclear D gene. The ends were cut back, 1 base at V and 0 bases at J, with 11 bases in the middle. Looked up from germline, CDR1 is GEAIGNYY and CDR2 is EKD. The CDR3 has 15 residues. The CDR3 sequence: CACDTVLPDTDKLIF. The DNA for the CDR3 is TGTGCCTGTGACACGGTCCTCCCTGACACCGATAAACTCATCTTT.

This clone is labeled medium-sized. The chain recombines TRDV2 with TRDJ3; 13 nucleotides agree with TRDD3. Germline loops: CDR1 GEAIGNYY, CDR2 EKD. J was trimmed by 0 bases and V by 0 bases; bases with no gene match: 10. This CDR3 comprises 22 residues. CDR3 in DNA: TGTGCCTGTGACACCTTTACTGGGGGATACGGAGAAAGCTCCTGGGACACCCGACAGATGTTTTTC. Residues: CACDTFTGGYGESSWDTRQMFF.

In this sample, this clone turned up a few times. The rearrangement links TRDV2 to TRDJ1; D gene ambiguous. The germline V gene encodes CDR1 GEAIGNYY and CDR2 EKD. The CDR3 has 14 residues. V was clipped by 3 bases and J by 1 base, with 11 bases between them. Here the CDR3 DNA reads TGTGCCTGTGACGCCCTAGGGGCCACCGATAAACTCATCTTT. This translates into CACDALGATDKLIF.

This clone was counted a few times. One end of the junction varies from germline; a read error may be responsible. The V and J genes are TRDV1 and TRDJ1, with 8 bases that match TRDD3. CDR1 is TSWWSYY, CDR2 QGS, per germline. The length of the CDR3 is 19 residues. The CDR3 DNA follows: TGTGCCCTTGGGCCTCCTTACCATTTGGGATACGGTGACACCGATAAACTCATCTTT. Its protein product is CALGPPYHLGYGDTDKLIF.

The chain has TRDV2 and TRDJ3, with TRDD3 matching 7 bases. V lost 0 bases to trimming and J lost 11 bases; unmatched junction nucleotides: 6. The CDR3 has 15 residues. Germline V CDR1 and CDR2: GEAIGNYY, EKD. The chain's CDR3 is CACDTVDTLARQMFF. CDR3 DNA sequence: TGTGCCTGTGACACCGTGGATACGCTCGCCCGACAGATGTTTTTC.

This clone turned up a few times. The chain combines TRDV2 with TRDJ1; TRDD3 matches at 9 bases. Trimming took 1 base from V and 12 from J; bases not matched to a gene: 14. Germline values: CDR1 GEAIGNYY, CDR2 EKD. CDR3 length: 15 residues. The chain's CDR3 is CACDTLLGDQKGVIF. CDR3 DNA sequence: TGTGCCTGTGACACTTTACTGGGGGACCAGAAAGGAGTCATCTTT.

The table lists this clone with a few counts. V is TRDV2 and J is TRDJ3, with TRDD3 identical over 10 bases. The CDR3 consists of 22 residues. V lost 3 bases to trimming and J lost 0 bases; unmatched junction nucleotides: 16. Germline-derived CDR1 and CDR2 are GEAIGNYY and EKD. CDR3 DNA sequence: TGTGCCTGTGACGCCACTTCCTACGGGGGATACGACAGCTCCTGGGACACCCGACAGATGTTTTTC. Encoded protein: CACDATSYGGYDSSWDTRQMFF.

There are a few counts of this clone. The chain joins TRDV2 to TRDJ1; 9 bases agree with TRDD3. The CDR3 loop spans 17 amino acids. V lost 0 bases and J lost 2; bases outside the gene matches: 9. CDR1 GEAIGNYY and CDR2 EKD come from the germline V gene. The CDR3 nucleotides read TGTGCCTGTGACACCGTTATTGACTGGGGGAAAACCGATAAACTCATCTTT. Its translation: CACDTVIDWGKTDKLIF.

This chain uses TRDV2 with TRDJ3, with a weak D call TRDD3 (6 bases). V was pared by 0 bases and J by 0 bases, with 11 bases between. The CDR3 contains 18 residues. Germline V gives CDR1 GEAIGNYY, CDR2 EKD. This CDR3 reads CACDTVGGGSWDTRQMFF. CDR3 coding DNA: TGTGCCTGTGACACCGTAGGTGGGGGCTCCTGGGACACCCGACAGATGTTTTTC.

For this clone: The junction does not match germline at one end; this may be a read error. V gene TRDV1 combines with J gene TRDJ1, with 13 bases aligning to TRDD3. The CDR3 extends over 18 amino acids. Germline values: CDR1 TSWWSYY, CDR2 QGS. The CDR3 region has the DNA TGTGCTCTTGGGGAAAGCCACTGGGGGATACGCAGATGCGATAAACTCACCTTT. This sequence encodes CALGESHWGIRRCDKLTF.

The CDR3 nucleotides are TGTGCCTGTGACGCCTACTGGGGGACGAGCTCCTGGGACACCCGACAGATGTTTTTC. Amino acids: CACDAYWGTSSWDTRQMFF. V is TRDV2 and J is TRDJ3, with 9 bases fitting TRDD3. Germline CDR1 GEAIGNYY, CDR2 EKD. The V gene end was trimmed by 3 bases and the J gene end by 0 bases; junction bases not matched to a gene: 8. The CDR3 is made up of 19 amino acids.